The 5 T cell receptor beta chains below were found in one sample sequenced in a study of shared clonotypes between healthy human individuals. Measured with immunoSEQ multiplex PCR; TCRdb has only the in-frame clones, and not every one. Of millions of clones listed, around nine tenths are singletons. Specimen: naive CD4+ T cells sorted from blood. Subset reported: CD45RA+ positively selected. All receptors derive from a man younger than 35 in good health.

This chain connects TRBV6-5 to TRBJ2-3; D ambiguous. Deletions cut 7 bases from V and 9 bases from J, with 11 bases between. The V gene's germline CDR1 is MNHEY and CDR2 SVGAGI. The CDR3 has 11 amino acids. CDR3 region: CASTRDDTQYF. CDR3 DNA: TGTGCCAGCACTAGAGACGACACGCAGTATTTT.

The genes are TRBV11-3 and TRBJ2-1, with D perhaps TRBD2 (6 bases). Per the germline V gene, CDR1 is SGHNT and CDR2 is YENEEA. V shed 7 bases and J shed 4 bases, with 14 bases lying between them. The CDR3 totals 14 residues. CDR3 bases: TGTGCCAGCACCATCCGCGGAGGGTACAATGAGCAGTTCTTC. This sequence encodes CASTIRGGYNEQFF. Full variable domain (outside the CDR3, taken from reference TRBV11-3 and TRBJ2-1): EAGVVQSPRYKIIEKKQPVAFWCNPISGHNTLYWYLQNLGQGPELLIRYENEEAVDDSQLPKDRFSAERLKGVDSTLKIQPAELGDSAVYLCASTIRGGYNEQFFGPGTRLTVL.

CDR3 bases: TGTGCCAGCAGGGGGGGAGTTAACTATGGCTACACCTTC. Its protein is CASRGGVNYGYTF. The chain employs TRBV2 and TRBJ1-2, with D maybe TRBD1 (5 bases). Germline assignment: CDR1 SNHLY and CDR2 FYNNEI. The CDR3 totals 13 residues. Trimming removed 6 bases at V and 1 base at J, with 9 bases between.

The chain links TRBV27 to TRBJ2-7; no firm D call. The CDR3 runs 13 residues. Germline CDR1 and CDR2: MNHEY and SMNVEV (reference sequence). Trimming took off 5 bases at V and 2 bases at J, with 10 bases between the two ends. The CDR3 is CASSPILAYEQYF. CDR3 bases: TGTGCCAGCAGTCCGATTTTAGCCTACGAGCAGTACTTC.

The CDR3 sequence: CASSYGDGWPNEKLFF. The CDR3 bases are TGTGCCAGCAGTTACGGCGACGGTTGGCCGAATGAAAAACTGTTTTTT. This chain joins TRBV6-5 and TRBJ1-4; D not resolved. Trimming stripped 2 bases from V and 5 bases from J, with 15 bases between. Germline CDR1 is MNHEY and CDR2 is SVGAGI. The CDR3 runs 16 residues.